These 28 T cell receptor beta chains were sequenced from one sample in a study of OX40 agonist ivuxolimab in advanced cancers. The data were produced by immunoSEQ multiplex PCR, yet TCRdb's version contains in-frame clones alone and is incomplete. The sample yields tens of thousands of clones, 90% to 95% seen once. Sequencing used CD4+ or CD8+ T cells sorted from blood, obtained in a trial of the OX40 agonist ivuxolimab. The receptors were gathered from an adult with an advanced solid tumor such as melanoma, head and neck, liver or kidney cancer.

The J gene is TRBJ2-3, the V gene TRBV7-2, with 9 bases matching TRBD2. The CDR3 totals 15 residues. Germline loops: CDR1 SGHTA, CDR2 FQGNSA. The V gene end was trimmed by 5 bases and the J gene end by 4 bases; junction bases not matched to a gene: 7. For the CDR3, the DNA is TGTGCCAGCAGCATCAGCGGGGGGTCTCCAGATACGCAGTATTTT. This sequence encodes CASSISGGSPDTQYF. Based on the CDR3 plus reference TRBV7-2 and TRBJ2-3, the full variable domain is GAGVSQSPSNKVTEKGKDVELRCDPISGHTALYWYRQSLGQGLEFLIYFQGNSAPDKSGLPSDRFSAERTGGSVSTLTIQRTQQEDSAVYLCASSISGGSPDTQYFGPGTRLTVL.

This chain joins TRBV9 and TRBJ1-1; a possible D gene is TRBD1 (5 bases). CDR1 and CDR2 (germline): SGDLS, YYNGEE. This CDR3 is built from 15 residues. The V and J ends lost 0 bases and 4 bases respectively, with 13 bases between them. The CDR3 loop is CASSVAIGDGTEAFF. The CDR3 coding sequence is TGTGCCAGCAGCGTAGCCATAGGGGACGGCACTGAAGCTTTCTTT.

The table lists this clone with a count of one. The V and J genes are TRBV6-5 and TRBJ1-2; D unclear. CDR3 size: 15 residues. V shed 0 bases and J shed 7 bases, with 15 bases lying between them. Germline CDR1 MNHEY, CDR2 SVGAGI. The CDR3 spells CASSYSDRAYGGYTF. The CDR3 region has the DNA TGTGCCAGCAGTTACTCCGACCGGGCCTACGGTGGCTACACCTTC.

The rearrangement links TRBV28 to TRBJ2-7; 7 positions match TRBD2. The trim removed 4 bases at V and 3 bases at J, leaving 9 bases unmatched. Germline CDR1 MDHEN, CDR2 SYDVKM. The CDR3 is made up of 15 amino acids. CDR3 in DNA: TGTGCCAGCAGTTCCGAGCGGGACTGGATCTACGAGCAGTACTTC. Translating gives CASSSERDWIYEQYF.

This chain links TRBV29-1 with TRBJ2-5; possibly TRBD2 for D (6 bases). There are 18 residues in the CDR3. V lost 4 bases to trimming and J lost 5 bases, with 29 bases between them. Germline CDR1 and CDR2: SQVTM and ANQGSEA. The CDR3 coding sequence is TGCAGCGTTGGGGGTCAGGGCCCCACCAAACCACGGGAGGAGACCCAGTACTTC. Amino acid sequence: CSVGGQGPTKPREETQYF.

This sequence joins TRBV19 and TRBJ1-2; tentatively, D is TRBD1 (6 bases). Germline values: CDR1 LNHDA, CDR2 SQIVND (reference sequence). The CDR3 runs 12 residues. V lost 5 bases and J 6 bases, leaving 10 bases between the germline ends. The CDR3 loop reads CASSLGGDGYTF. CDR3 DNA sequence: TGTGCCAGTAGTTTGGGGGGCGATGGCTACACCTTC.

This clone was observed a single time. The gene calls are TRBV29-1 and TRBJ1-2; 8 bases match TRBD1. V shed 4 bases, J shed 8 bases, and the junction held 6 bases outside the gene matches. CDR1 is SQVTM, CDR2 ANQGSEA, per germline. The CDR3 totals 12 residues. This CDR3 reads CSVATGGPGYTF. As DNA, the CDR3 is TGCAGCGTTGCTACAGGGGGACCGGGCTACACCTTC. The full variable domain, completed using reference TRBV29-1 and TRBJ1-2, is SAVISQKPSRDICQRGTSLTIQCQVDSQVTMMFWYRQQPGQSLTLIATANQGSEATYESGFVIDKFPISRPNLTFSTLTVSNMSPEDSSIYLCSVATGGPGYTFGSGTRLTVV.

This clone is a singleton in its sample. The chain employs TRBV30 and TRBJ2-2; 7 bases agree with TRBD2. This CDR3 has 15 residues. Per germline, CDR1 GTSNPN and CDR2 SVGIG (reference sequence). V trimming: 1 base; J trimming: 3 bases; junction bases outside the gene matches: 5. The CDR3 loop is CAWSEAGEHTGELFF. CDR3 coding DNA: TGTGCCTGGAGTGAGGCGGGAGAGCACACCGGGGAGCTGTTTTTT.

This chain connects TRBV5-4 to TRBJ1-2; maybe TRBD1 (6 bases). V lost 4 bases, J lost 6 bases, and 16 bases lay in between. Germline CDR1 and CDR2: SGHNT and YYREEE (reference sequence). The CDR3 extends over 14 amino acids. CDR3 region: CASSTEGGGDGYTF. CDR3 bases: TGTGCCAGCAGCACCGAAGGGGGAGGAGATGGCTACACCTTC. The whole variable domain, remainder taken from reference TRBV5-4 and TRBJ1-2, is ETGVTQSPTHLIKTRGQQVTLRCSSQSGHNTVSWYQQALGQGPQFIFQYYREEENGRGNFPPRFSGLQFPNYSSELNVNALELDDSALYLCASSTEGGGDGYTFGSGTRLTVV.

The chain employs TRBV6-5 and TRBJ1-2, with TRBD1 matching over 10 bases. Germline assignment: CDR1 MNHEY and CDR2 SVGAGI. Trimming at V came to 0 bases and at J to 2 bases, leaving 3 bases not matched to a gene. This CDR3 contains 16 residues. Here the CDR3 reads CASSYSLDRGNYGYTF. CDR3 DNA sequence: TGTGCCAGCAGTTACTCGTTGGACAGGGGGAACTATGGCTACACCTTC.

The chain carries TRBV25-1 and TRBJ1-2; 8 bases match TRBD1. CDR3 length: 17 residues. Germline V lookup: CDR1 MGHDK, CDR2 SYGVNS. The trim removed 0 bases at V and 3 bases at J, leaving 9 bases unmatched. CDR3 sequence reads: CASSEYGQTGADYGYTF. The CDR3, as DNA: TGTGCCAGCAGTGAATATGGACAGACAGGGGCAGACTATGGCTACACCTTC.

The chain recombines TRBV7-9 with TRBJ2-5; 11 bases are shared with TRBD2. The CDR3 extends over 17 amino acids. Losses at the gene ends were 5 bases for V and 1 base for J; bases not matched to a gene: 9. Germline CDR1 is SEHNR and CDR2 is FQNEAQ (reference sequence). DNA for the CDR3: TGTGCCAGCAGCCCACGAACTAGCGGGAGTCCCCAAGAGACCCAGTACTTC. Its protein product is CASSPRTSGSPQETQYF.

The genes are TRBV7-9 and TRBJ1-1; a weak D match, TRBD1 (6 bases). The CDR3 has 12 residues. V was clipped by 5 bases and J by 11 bases, with 15 bases between them. Germline values: CDR1 SEHNR, CDR2 FQNEAQ (reference sequence). This chain's CDR3 is CASSPPGDMAFF. CDR3 sequence (DNA): TGTGCCAGCAGCCCCCCCGGGGACATGGCTTTCTTT.

The chain has TRBV27 and TRBJ2-3; 7 nucleotides align to TRBD2. CDR3 length: 15 amino acids. Trimming cost V 4 bases and J 1 base; bases outside gene matches: 5. Germline CDR1 and CDR2: MNHEY and SMNVEV (reference sequence). For the CDR3, the DNA is TGTGCCAGCAGTTCCCTAGCGGCCCGCACAGATACGCAGTATTTT. Translated: CASSSLAARTDTQYF.

The sample holds one count of this clone. This chain joins TRBV4-1 and TRBJ2-2; 10 nucleotides match TRBD2. The junction had 3 bases not matched to a gene; V was cut back by 4 bases and J by 1 base. CDR1 is MGHRA and CDR2 is YSYEKL in the germline V gene. This CDR3 has 16 amino acids. The CDR3 region has the DNA TGCGCCAGCAGCCTGGTAGCGGGAGGGAACACCGGGGAGCTGTTTTTT. Translation: CASSLVAGGNTGELFF.

The chain joins TRBV9 to TRBJ2-1; 10 nucleotides line up with TRBD2. From germline, CDR1 is SGDLS and CDR2 YYNGEE. V trimming: 4 bases; J trimming: 7 bases; junction bases outside the gene matches: 11. This CDR3 spans 16 amino acids. The CDR3 DNA reads TGTGCCAGCAGCACCCAGCGGGAGGGTCCTCAAAATGAGCAGTTCTTC. It codes for CASSTQREGPQNEQFF.

The chain is built from TRBV28 and TRBJ2-2; 7 bases map to TRBD2. From germline, CDR1 is MDHEN and CDR2 SYDVKM. With 4 bases clipped from V and 4 bases from J, the junction kept 12 bases outside the gene matches. The CDR3 sequence is 17 residues long. DNA of the CDR3: TGTGCCAGCAGTTCCCCCCCCCAGGGAGGGAGCACCGGGGAGCTGTTTTTT. Protein: CASSSPPQGGSTGELFF.

The rearrangement links TRBV5-8 to TRBJ1-5; maybe TRBD1 (5 bases). V was clipped by 4 bases and J by 0 bases, with 11 bases between them. Germline values: CDR1 SGHTS, CDR2 YDEGEE. The CDR3 sequence is 15 residues long. The CDR3 nucleotides read TGTGCCAGCAGCGGTGGGGACTATAGCAATCAGCCCCAGCATTTT. Protein product: CASSGGDYSNQPQHF.

The chain joins TRBV5-6 to TRBJ2-1; D may be TRBD1 or TRBD2 (6 bases each). V was pared by 3 bases and J by 7 bases, with 20 bases between. Germline CDR1 and CDR2: SGHDT and YYEEEE. The CDR3 length is 16 residues. DNA of the CDR3: TGTGCCAGCAGCTGGGTGATGGAGGGGGAAAGAAATGAGCAGTTCTTC. This translates into CASSWVMEGERNEQFF.

This chain links TRBV19 with TRBJ2-2; unclear D gene. This CDR3 is 15 amino acids long. Germline-derived CDR1 and CDR2 are LNHDA and SQIVND (reference sequence). The ends were cut back, 6 bases at V and 7 bases at J, with 18 bases in the middle. For the CDR3, the DNA is TGTGCCAGTAGCAGTATATATCATCGATACGGGGAGCTGTTTTTT. Encoded protein: CASSSIYHRYGELFF.

The chain links TRBV19 to TRBJ2-7; either TRBD1 or TRBD2 may fit D (5 bases each). The CDR3 sequence is 12 residues long. Germline CDR1 is LNHDA and CDR2 is SQIVND (reference sequence). The germline V and J ends were trimmed by 6 bases and 2 bases, with 8 bases remaining between them. In DNA, the CDR3 is TGTGCCAGTAGCAAGGGACCCTACGAGCAGTACTTC. Its protein is CASSKGPYEQYF.

The V and J genes are TRBV29-1 and TRBJ1-1, with TRBD1 identical over 8 bases. The CDR3 spans 12 residues. The V segment lost 6 bases and the J segment 7 bases; nucleotides outside the gene matches: 7. Germline CDR1 reads SQVTM; CDR2 reads ANQGSEA. This CDR3 is CSVKTGADEAFF. CDR3 DNA sequence: TGCAGCGTCAAGACAGGGGCGGATGAAGCTTTCTTT.

The chain combines TRBV27 with TRBJ2-5, with TRBD2 matching 7 bases. V was clipped by 4 bases and J by 5 bases; unmatched bases: 1. The CDR3 covers 12 residues. CDR1 and CDR2 from the germline V gene are MNHEY and SMNVEV (reference sequence). The CDR3 here is CASSWGGETQYF. The CDR3 region has the DNA TGTGCCAGCAGTTGGGGGGGGGAGACCCAGTACTTC.

The V gene is TRBV6-1, the J gene TRBJ1-5; unclear D gene. Germline CDR1 is MNHNS and CDR2 is SASEGT. V gave up 2 bases and J gave up 10 bases, with 18 bases separating them. The CDR3 totals 15 residues. Here the CDR3 DNA reads TGTGCCAGCAGTGAATTAGGTAGGACGGCCGCACCCCAGCATTTT. Translating it yields CASSELGRTAAPQHF.

This chain joins TRBV19 and TRBJ1-1; possibly TRBD1 for D (5 bases). The CDR3 is 15 amino acids. Trimming took 5 bases from V and 0 from J, leaving 13 bases between them. Germline lookup yields CDR1 LNHDA and CDR2 SQIVND (reference sequence). CDR3 sequence reads: CASSPPGAMNTEAFF. The DNA for the CDR3 is TGTGCCAGTAGTCCCCCCGGGGCCATGAACACTGAAGCTTTCTTT.

The chain employs TRBV7-6 and TRBJ1-1; a possible D gene is TRBD1 (5 bases). Trimming left V 0 bases short and J 1 base short, with 9 bases between. Per the germline V gene, CDR1 is SGHVS and CDR2 is FNYEAQ. The CDR3 runs to 15 residues. The CDR3 DNA reads as TGTGCCAGCAGCTTAGCGCTAACAGGGAACACTGAAGCTTTCTTT. Its translation is CASSLALTGNTEAFF.

The V gene is TRBV7-9, the J gene TRBJ1-2; tentatively, D is TRBD1 (6 bases). The germline CDR1 and CDR2 sequences are SEHNR and FQNEAQ (reference sequence). V dropped 4 bases and J dropped 4 bases, with 28 bases sitting between them. This CDR3 contains 19 residues. The CDR3 region has the DNA TGTGCCAGCAGCTCCTTAGGGCCCGCCAGCGGGGGGCTGGGCTATGGCTACACCTTC. It encodes CASSSLGPASGGLGYGYTF.

The chain uses TRBV16 and TRBJ1-1; unclear D gene. Germline loops: CDR1 KGHSY, CDR2 FQNENV. The V end lost 2 bases, the J end lost 1 base, and 8 bases lay between the germline ends. This CDR3 region has 14 residues. The CDR3 loop is CASSQGFPNTEAFF. The CDR3 coding sequence is TGTGCCAGCAGCCAAGGATTCCCGAACACTGAAGCTTTCTTT.